This T cell receptor (beta chain) is from a study of T cell repertoires in cytomegalovirus infection. The V and J ends lost 2 bases and 2 bases respectively, with 12 bases between them. Germline V CDR1 and CDR2: ENHRY, SYGVKD. The CDR3 consists of 16 residues. Many counts were recorded for this clonotype. The antigen remains unidentified. Study conclusions and caveats: Public TCR beta family frequency separated CMV-and-HLA carriers, including in an independent cohort.

A single record per CDR3 protein comes from TCRdb applying MiXCR to the reads. In the table there are roughly 46,000 distinct CDR3 sequences, 20% of which are singletons. J is TRBJ2-2 and V is TRBV10-3, with TRBD1 as a possible D gene (6 bases). The sample was PBMCs, sequenced either directly or after in vitro stimulation (not recorded which). This sequence originates from a human donor in good health (CMV status not recorded). Some clones in this sample may be carry-over from other donors' samples. In DNA form, the CDR3 reads TGTGCCATCAGTGAGCTACAGGGCCTTAACACCGGGGAGCTGTTTTTT. This encodes CAISELQGLNTGELFF.